This TCR beta chain is from a study of human T cells and chemical hapten exposure. Study-wide results and limits: No shift was seen in TCRs above 1 in 1000 frequency with DPC sensitization.

This clonotype showed up just a few times. Its antigen is unknown. TCRdb processed the 5' RACE reads anew with MiXCR; each CDR3 protein has one entry. The sample consists of about 140,000 distinct CDR3 sequences, 3.5% to 5% of them appearing once. Whole blood that had not been fractionated was the source of extracted total RNA. The CDR3 is 13 amino acids. Germline assignment: CDR1 LGHDT and CDR2 YNNKEL (reference sequence). The ends were cut back, 3 bases at V and 12 bases at J, with 15 bases in the middle. The V call is TRBV3-1, the J call TRBJ2-4, with D perhaps being TRBD1 or TRBD2 (5 bases each). This sequence originates from a female donor in good health. CDR3: CASSQGRVGTQYF. The CDR3 DNA is TGTGCCAGCAGCCAGGGACGAGTAGGGACTCAGTACTTC.